Shown below are 23 T cell receptor beta chains from a single sample sequenced in a study of cytomegalovirus exposure and HLA in healthy donors. It was with 60 Vbeta and 13 Jbeta primers that the PCR ran. Assay used: immunoSEQ multiplex PCR; TCRdb lists only in-frame clones, some missing. The sample contains roughly 120,000 clones, 75% to 85% of which appear only once. Sequencing was performed on PBMCs. These receptors all stem from a male donor in good health and CMV-seropositive.

The chain links TRBV14 to TRBJ1-4, with D possibly matching TRBD1 (5 bases). Germline V lookup: CDR1 SGHDN, CDR2 FVKESK. CDR3 length: 13 amino acids. Trimming cost V 4 bases and J 13 bases, with 16 bases left between them. CDR3 residues: CASSPLPRGRLFF. Here the CDR3 DNA reads TGTGCCAGCAGCCCCCTCCCAAGGGGAAGACTGTTTTTT. The entire variable domain, with the rest obtained from reference TRBV14 and TRBJ1-4, is as follows: EAGVTQFPSHSVIEKGQTVTLRCDPISGHDNLYWYRRVMGKEIKFLLHFVKESKQDESGMPNNRFLAERTGGTYSTLKVQPAELEDSGVYFCASSPLPRGRLFFGSGTQLSVL.

The chain links TRBV7-2 to TRBJ2-4; D is perhaps TRBD1 (5 bases). The V and J ends lost 5 bases and 8 bases respectively, with 19 bases between them. Germline CDR1 is SGHTA and CDR2 is FQGNSA. The CDR3 runs to 15 residues. The CDR3 loop reads CASSRLGQQRDIQYF. DNA for the CDR3: TGTGCCAGCAGCCGACTCGGACAACAAAGGGACATTCAGTACTTC.

This clone occurred a few times. J is TRBJ1-5 and V is TRBV27; 9 bases fit TRBD1. The CDR3 loop spans 14 amino acids. Trimming at V came to 5 bases and at J to 7 bases, leaving 6 bases not matched to a gene. CDR1 is MNHEY and CDR2 is SMNVEV in the germline V gene (reference sequence). The CDR3 sequence: CASSLGTGRQPQHF. CDR3 nucleotide sequence: TGTGCCAGCAGTCTTGGGACAGGGAGGCAGCCCCAGCATTTT.

The V and J genes are TRBV7-2 and TRBJ2-3; tentatively, D is TRBD2 (6 bases). V lost 5 bases and J 4 bases, leaving 22 bases between the germline ends. This CDR3 comprises 17 residues. CDR1 is SGHTA, CDR2 FQGNSA, per germline. The CDR3 is CASSPDFRESGADTQYF. CDR3 nucleotide sequence: TGTGCCAGCAGCCCCGACTTCCGGGAGAGTGGGGCAGATACGCAGTATTTT.

The chain carries TRBV7-2 and TRBJ1-2; tentative D call: TRBD1 (6 bases). Germline lookup yields CDR1 SGHTA and CDR2 FQGNSA. Trimming took off 5 bases at V and 8 bases at J, with 24 bases between the two ends. The CDR3 is made up of 16 amino acids. The CDR3 DNA sequence: TGTGCCAGCAGCCATACCAGCGGGACACCAGTCGAGGGCTACACCTTC. Protein product: CASSHTSGTPVEGYTF.

This sequence joins TRBV4-3 and TRBJ2-1; 11 bases align to TRBD2. Looked up from germline, CDR1 is LGHNA and CDR2 is YSLEER. J was trimmed by 9 bases and V by 2 bases; bases with no gene match: 6. The CDR3 covers 15 residues. This CDR3 is CASSQRLAGTSEQFF. CDR3 coding DNA: TGCGCCAGCAGCCAACGACTAGCGGGAACTAGTGAGCAGTTCTTC.

This chain links TRBV4-2 with TRBJ2-7; 11 bases fit TRBD1. The V and J ends lost 4 bases and 2 bases, in that order; junction bases with no gene match: 1. This CDR3 contains 14 residues. In germline, CDR1 is LGHNA, CDR2 YNFKEQ. DNA for the CDR3: TGTGCCAGCAGCCGGGACAGGGGGGCCTACGAGCAGTACTTC. This gives the protein CASSRDRGAYEQYF.

This rearrangement joins TRBV13 to TRBJ1-3, with 10 bases lining up with TRBD1. Germline CDR1 is PRHDT and CDR2 is FYEKMQ (reference sequence). Unmatched junction bases numbered 5, after V lost 6 bases and J lost 3 bases. The CDR3 has 15 residues. The CDR3 reads CASSLGTGVGNTIYF. CDR3 DNA: TGTGCCAGCAGTCTCGGGACAGGGGTTGGAAACACCATATATTTT.

V gene TRBV7-2 combines with J gene TRBJ1-6, with TRBD1 as a possible D gene (5 bases). There are 15 residues in the CDR3. Trimming cost V 1 base and J 7 bases, with 11 bases left between them. Germline assignment: CDR1 SGHTA and CDR2 FQGNSA. Here the CDR3 reads CASSLVGGKNSPLHF. DNA for the CDR3: TGTGCCAGCAGCTTAGTCGGGGGAAAGAATTCACCCCTCCACTTT.

This clone was observed once. The chain links TRBV7-9 to TRBJ2-3; 7 bases fit TRBD2. The V gene end was trimmed by 4 bases and the J gene end by 5 bases; junction bases not matched to a gene: 9. This CDR3 contains 15 residues. Germline V gives CDR1 SEHNR, CDR2 FQNEAQ (reference sequence). CDR3 bases: TGTGCCAGCAGCTGGACTAGACGGAGGGGAGATACGCAGTATTTT. Translating gives CASSWTRRRGDTQYF.

In its sample, this clone was seen once. The chain couples TRBV5-1 to TRBJ2-7, with D maybe TRBD2 (6 bases). The length of the CDR3 is 17 residues. Germline lookup yields CDR1 SGHRS and CDR2 YFSETQ. V was shortened by 3 bases and J by 0 bases, with 19 bases between the two germline ends. DNA of the CDR3: TGCGCCAGCAGCTACCGGTTACTAGCCCAGGACTCCTACGAGCAGTACTTC. It translates to CASSYRLLAQDSYEQYF.

This rearrangement joins TRBV7-3 to TRBJ1-4, with 7 bases fitting TRBD1. After removal of 3 bases from V and 7 bases from J, the junction contained 5 bases not matched to a gene. The germline V gene has CDR1 SGHTA and CDR2 FQGTGA. CDR3 length equals 14 residues. The CDR3 is CASSFWDRPEKLFF. CDR3 coding DNA: TGTGCCAGCAGCTTTTGGGACAGACCTGAAAAACTGTTTTTT. The complete variable domain, with remaining parts taken from reference TRBV7-3 and TRBJ1-4, reads GAGVSQTPSNKVTEKGKYVELRCDPISGHTALYWYRQSLGQGPEFLIYFQGTGAADDSGLPNDRFFAVRPEGSVSTLKIQRTERGDSAVYLCASSFWDRPEKLFFGSGTQLSVL.

V and J are TRBV27 and TRBJ2-7; D is unclear. Trimming stripped 5 bases from V and 2 bases from J, with 10 bases between. The CDR3 totals 13 residues. CDR1 and CDR2 from the germline V gene are MNHEY and SMNVEV (reference sequence). As DNA, the CDR3 is TGTGCCAGCAGTCCCCAGGTCCCCTACGAGCAGTACTTC. This translates into CASSPQVPYEQYF.

This clone has only one observation. The rearrangement joins TRBV27 to TRBJ1-6, with 7 positions matching TRBD1. V was pared by 5 bases and J by 4 bases, with 8 bases of the junction left unmatched. Per the germline V gene, CDR1 is MNHEY and CDR2 is SMNVEV (reference sequence). The CDR3 loop spans 16 amino acids. In DNA form, the CDR3 reads TGTGCCAGCAGTCCCAATATACAGGGGTATAATTCACCCCTCCACTTT. It translates to CASSPNIQGYNSPLHF.

The chain's CDR3 is CASSPTGLVPGNEQFF. CDR3 DNA: TGCGCCAGCAGCCCCACGGGACTAGTTCCGGGTAATGAGCAGTTCTTC. The chain joins TRBV5-1 to TRBJ2-1, with 8 bases that match TRBD2. Unmatched junction bases numbered 13, after V lost 4 bases and J lost 7 bases. The CDR3 covers 16 residues. In germline, CDR1 is SGHRS, CDR2 YFSETQ.

The rearrangement links TRBV28 to TRBJ1-1; TRBD1 might be the D (5 bases). Germline V lookup: CDR1 MDHEN, CDR2 SYDVKM. The CDR3 runs 11 residues. Trimming took off 4 bases at V and 10 bases at J, with 10 bases between the two ends. The CDR3 region has the DNA TGTGCCAGCAGTTGGGTGGGGGGAGCTTTCTTT. Translating it yields CASSWVGGAFF.

The V and J genes are TRBV30 and TRBJ1-5; D uncertain. This CDR3 is 12 amino acids long. Germline V gene sequence: CDR1 GTSNPN, CDR2 SVGIG (reference sequence). Trimming took 5 bases from V and 5 from J, leaving 10 bases between them. CDR3 amino acids: CAWGGRDQPQHF. The CDR3 coding sequence is TGTGCCTGGGGCGGGAGAGATCAGCCCCAGCATTTT.

The chain couples TRBV5-6 to TRBJ2-5; TRBD2 matches 9 bases. Trimming at V came to 2 bases and at J to 4 bases, leaving 9 bases not matched to a gene. Germline lookup yields CDR1 SGHDT and CDR2 YYEEEE. The CDR3 contains 16 residues. CDR3: CASSFLSAGGRETQYF. The CDR3 coding sequence is TGTGCCAGCAGCTTCCTCAGCGCGGGAGGGAGAGAGACCCAGTACTTC.

J is TRBJ2-7 and V is TRBV2; 12 nucleotides align to TRBD2. This CDR3 contains 14 residues. J gave up 6 bases and V 3 bases, and 3 bases lay outside the gene matches. Per the germline V gene, CDR1 is SNHLY and CDR2 is FYNNEI. DNA for the CDR3: TGTGCCAGCAGTGAGCTAGCGGGAGGGCTCGAGCAGTACTTC. Translated, it gives CASSELAGGLEQYF.

DNA for the CDR3: TGCGCCAGCAGCCAAGTTAGGGATAAGCGGGAGATCAATGAGCAGTTCTTC. Translation: CASSQVRDKREINEQFF. This rearrangement joins TRBV4-1 to TRBJ2-1, with TRBD2 identical over 8 bases. Germline V gene data show CDR1 as MGHRA and CDR2 as YSYEKL. The CDR3 runs to 17 residues. The J segment lost 6 bases and the V segment lost 1 base, leaving 11 bases of the junction unmatched.

This clone turned up a few times. The chain employs TRBV7-9 and TRBJ2-7, with 7 bases fitting TRBD2. Trimming removed 2 bases from V and 3 bases from J; junction bases left unmatched: 13. This CDR3 has 17 amino acids. Germline CDR1 is SEHNR and CDR2 is FQNEAQ (reference sequence). CDR3 sequence: CASSLRVGGEAHYEQYF. For the CDR3, the DNA is TGTGCCAGCAGCTTACGGGTGGGGGGGGAGGCCCACTACGAGCAGTACTTC.

The chain couples TRBV7-8 to TRBJ2-5; 8 positions agree with TRBD2. The V gene end was trimmed by 3 bases and the J gene end by 5 bases; junction bases not matched to a gene: 11. The CDR3 is 16 residues long. Per the germline V gene, CDR1 is SGHVS and CDR2 is FQNEAQ. As DNA, the CDR3 is TGTGCCAGCAGCTTTATCTCGGGAGGGATGACGGAGACCCAGTACTTC. Translated, it gives CASSFISGGMTETQYF.

Points on this clone: The conserved closing phenylalanine or tryptophan is absent in this CDR3, likely reflecting a read error. The DNA is left out, because the CDR3 cannot be placed on it with certainty; the CDR3 is given as TCRdb lists it. The chain uses TRBV23-1 and TRBJ2-7; TRBD2, the table's D call, was not compared with the DNA. TRBV23-1 carries the ORF label, with uncertain function. The CDR3 is 12 residues long, counting both termini. CDR3 region: CASSQSLSGRFP.